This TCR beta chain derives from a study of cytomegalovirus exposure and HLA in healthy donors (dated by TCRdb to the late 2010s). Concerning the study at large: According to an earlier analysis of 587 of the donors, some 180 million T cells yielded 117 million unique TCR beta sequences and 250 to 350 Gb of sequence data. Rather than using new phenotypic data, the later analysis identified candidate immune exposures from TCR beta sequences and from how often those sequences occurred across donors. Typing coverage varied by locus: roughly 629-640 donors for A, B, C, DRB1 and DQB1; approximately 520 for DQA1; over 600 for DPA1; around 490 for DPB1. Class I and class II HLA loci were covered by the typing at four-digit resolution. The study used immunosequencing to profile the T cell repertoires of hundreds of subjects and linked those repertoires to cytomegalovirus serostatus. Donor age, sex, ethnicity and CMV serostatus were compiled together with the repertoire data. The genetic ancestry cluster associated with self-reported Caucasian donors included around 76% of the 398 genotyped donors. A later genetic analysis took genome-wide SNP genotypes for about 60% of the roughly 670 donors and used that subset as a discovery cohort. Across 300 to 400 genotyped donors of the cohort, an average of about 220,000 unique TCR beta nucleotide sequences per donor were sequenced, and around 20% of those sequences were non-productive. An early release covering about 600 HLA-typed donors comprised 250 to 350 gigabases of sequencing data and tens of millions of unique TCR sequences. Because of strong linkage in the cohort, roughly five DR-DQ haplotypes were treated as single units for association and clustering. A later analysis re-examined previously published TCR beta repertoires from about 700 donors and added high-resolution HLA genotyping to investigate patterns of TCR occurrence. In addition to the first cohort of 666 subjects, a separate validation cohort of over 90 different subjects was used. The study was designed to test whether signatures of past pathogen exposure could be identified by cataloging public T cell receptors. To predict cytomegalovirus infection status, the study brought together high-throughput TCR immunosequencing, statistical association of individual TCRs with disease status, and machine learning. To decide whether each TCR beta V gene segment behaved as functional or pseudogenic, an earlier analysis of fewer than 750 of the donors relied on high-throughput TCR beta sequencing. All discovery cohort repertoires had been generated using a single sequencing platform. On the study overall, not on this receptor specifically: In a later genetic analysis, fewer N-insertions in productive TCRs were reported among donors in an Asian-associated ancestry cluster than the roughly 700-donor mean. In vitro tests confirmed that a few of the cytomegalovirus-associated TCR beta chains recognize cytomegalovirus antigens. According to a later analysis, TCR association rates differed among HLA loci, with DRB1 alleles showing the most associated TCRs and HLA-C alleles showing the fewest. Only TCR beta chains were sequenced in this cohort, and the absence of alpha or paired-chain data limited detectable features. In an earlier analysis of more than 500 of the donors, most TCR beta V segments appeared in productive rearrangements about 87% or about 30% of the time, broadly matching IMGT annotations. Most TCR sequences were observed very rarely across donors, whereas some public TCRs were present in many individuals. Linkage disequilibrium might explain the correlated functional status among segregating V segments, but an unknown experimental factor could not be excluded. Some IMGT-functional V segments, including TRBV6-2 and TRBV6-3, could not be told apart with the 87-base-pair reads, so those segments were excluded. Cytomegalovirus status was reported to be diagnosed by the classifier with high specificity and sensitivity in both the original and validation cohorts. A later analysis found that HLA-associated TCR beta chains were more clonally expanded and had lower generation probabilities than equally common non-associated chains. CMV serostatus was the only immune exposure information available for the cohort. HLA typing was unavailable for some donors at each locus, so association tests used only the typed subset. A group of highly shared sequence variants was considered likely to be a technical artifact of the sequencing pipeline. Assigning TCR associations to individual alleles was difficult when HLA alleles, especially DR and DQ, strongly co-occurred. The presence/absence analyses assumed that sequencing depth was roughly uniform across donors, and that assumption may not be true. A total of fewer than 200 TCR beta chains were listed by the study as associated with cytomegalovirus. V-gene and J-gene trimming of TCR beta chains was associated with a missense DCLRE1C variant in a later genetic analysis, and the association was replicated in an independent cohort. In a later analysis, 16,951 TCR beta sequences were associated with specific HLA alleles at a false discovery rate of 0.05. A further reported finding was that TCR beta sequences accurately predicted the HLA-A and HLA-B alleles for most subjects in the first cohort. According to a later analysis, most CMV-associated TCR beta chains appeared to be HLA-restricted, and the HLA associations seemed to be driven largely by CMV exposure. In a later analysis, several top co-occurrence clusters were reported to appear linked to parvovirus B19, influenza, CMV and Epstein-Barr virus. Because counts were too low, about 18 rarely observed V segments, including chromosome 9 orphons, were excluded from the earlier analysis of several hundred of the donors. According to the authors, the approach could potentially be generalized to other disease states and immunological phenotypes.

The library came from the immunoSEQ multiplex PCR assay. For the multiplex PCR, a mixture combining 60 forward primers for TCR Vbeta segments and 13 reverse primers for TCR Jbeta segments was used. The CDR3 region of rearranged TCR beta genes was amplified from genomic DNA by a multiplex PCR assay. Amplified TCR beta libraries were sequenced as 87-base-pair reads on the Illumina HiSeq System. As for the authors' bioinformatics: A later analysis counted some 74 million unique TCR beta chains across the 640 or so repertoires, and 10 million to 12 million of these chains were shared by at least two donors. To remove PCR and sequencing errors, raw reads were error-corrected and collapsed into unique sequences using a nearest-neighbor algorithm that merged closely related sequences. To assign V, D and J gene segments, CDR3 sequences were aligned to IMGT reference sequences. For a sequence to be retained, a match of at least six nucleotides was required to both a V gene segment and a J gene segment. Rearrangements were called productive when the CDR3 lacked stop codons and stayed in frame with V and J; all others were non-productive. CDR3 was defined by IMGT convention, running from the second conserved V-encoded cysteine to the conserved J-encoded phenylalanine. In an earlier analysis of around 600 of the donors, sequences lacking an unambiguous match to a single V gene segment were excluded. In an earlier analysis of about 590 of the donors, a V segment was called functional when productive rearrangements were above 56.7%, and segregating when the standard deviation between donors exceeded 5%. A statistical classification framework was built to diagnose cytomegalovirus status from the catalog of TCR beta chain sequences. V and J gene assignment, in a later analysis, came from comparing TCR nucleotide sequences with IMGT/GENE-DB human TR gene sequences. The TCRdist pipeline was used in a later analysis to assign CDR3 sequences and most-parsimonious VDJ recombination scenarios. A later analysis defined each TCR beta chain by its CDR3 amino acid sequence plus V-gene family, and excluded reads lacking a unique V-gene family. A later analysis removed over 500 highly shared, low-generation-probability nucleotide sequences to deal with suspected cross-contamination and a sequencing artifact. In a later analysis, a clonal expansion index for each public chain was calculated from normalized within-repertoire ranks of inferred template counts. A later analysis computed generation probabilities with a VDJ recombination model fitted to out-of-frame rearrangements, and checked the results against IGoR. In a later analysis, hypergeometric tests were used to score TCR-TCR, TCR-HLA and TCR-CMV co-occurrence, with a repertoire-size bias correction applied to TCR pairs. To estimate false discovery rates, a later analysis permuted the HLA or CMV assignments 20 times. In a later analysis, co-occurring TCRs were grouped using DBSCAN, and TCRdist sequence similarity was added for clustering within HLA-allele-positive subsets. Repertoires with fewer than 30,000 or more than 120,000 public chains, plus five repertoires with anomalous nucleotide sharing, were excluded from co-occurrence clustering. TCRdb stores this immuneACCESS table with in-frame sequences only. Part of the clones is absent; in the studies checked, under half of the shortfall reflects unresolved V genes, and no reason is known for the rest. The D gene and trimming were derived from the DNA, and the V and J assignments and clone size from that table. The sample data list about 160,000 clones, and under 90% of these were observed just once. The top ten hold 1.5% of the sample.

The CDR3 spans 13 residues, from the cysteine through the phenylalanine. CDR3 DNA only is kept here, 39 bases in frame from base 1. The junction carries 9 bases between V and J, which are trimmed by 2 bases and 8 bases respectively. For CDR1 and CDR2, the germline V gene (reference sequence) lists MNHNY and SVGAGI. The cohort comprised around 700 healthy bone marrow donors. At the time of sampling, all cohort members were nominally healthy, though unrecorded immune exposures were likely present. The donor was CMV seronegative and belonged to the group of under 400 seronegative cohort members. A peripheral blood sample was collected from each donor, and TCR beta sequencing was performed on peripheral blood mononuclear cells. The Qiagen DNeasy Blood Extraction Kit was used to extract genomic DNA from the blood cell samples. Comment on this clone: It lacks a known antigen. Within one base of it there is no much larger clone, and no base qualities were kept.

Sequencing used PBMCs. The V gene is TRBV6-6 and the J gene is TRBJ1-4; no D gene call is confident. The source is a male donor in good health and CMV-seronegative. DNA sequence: TGTGCCAGCAGTTACGCGGGAGGGGAAAAACTGTTTTTT. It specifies CASSYAGGEKLFF.